This passage covers 27 T cell receptor beta chains from one sample sequenced in a study of early T cells in non-severe SARS-CoV-2 infection listed by TCRdb under 2021. Library preparation employed 5' RACE. Reads for this sample came from a NextSeq 500. In TCRdb, the public reads were trimmed at Q25 with fastp and aligned with MiXCR, with productive beta chains retained. For every CDR3 protein sequence, its rows merge into one entry that carries the most common genes and DNA. The sample table holds about 110,000 distinct CDR3 sequences, of which around 13% were seen once. The ten largest make up approximately 3.8% of the sample. This specimen was whole blood, taken at baseline. The receptors come from an adult who was a healthcare worker with PCR-confirmed SARS-CoV-2 infection or an uninfected control (not recorded which).

The chain joins TRBV5-6 to TRBJ1-2; 8 bases are a match to TRBD1. This CDR3 comprises 15 residues. CDR1 and CDR2 from the germline V gene are SGHDT and YYEEEE. Unmatched junction bases numbered 17, after V lost 4 bases and J lost 12 bases. CDR3 bases: TGTGCCAGCAGCCGTACGCCGGGACAGGCGGACGAGGACACCTTC. Encoded protein: CASSRTPGQADEDTF. Drawing the rest from reference TRBV5-6 and TRBJ1-2, the complete variable domain is DAGVTQSPTHLIKTRGQQVTLRCSPKSGHDTVSWYQQALGQGPQFIFQYYEEEERQRGNFPDRFSGHQFPNYSSELNVNALLLGDSALYLCASSRTPGQADEDTFGSGTRLTVV.

The V call is TRBV7-2, the J call TRBJ1-1, with D perhaps matching TRBD1 (5 bases). The CDR3 runs 14 residues. V was cut by 4 bases and J by 0 bases, with 9 bases left in between. Germline CDR1 SGHTA, CDR2 FQGNSA. The CDR3 sequence: CASSYDRMNTEAFF. CDR3 in DNA: TGTGCCAGCAGCTATGACAGAATGAACACTGAAGCTTTCTTT.

This clonotype was picked up a small number of times. The gene calls are TRBV7-8 and TRBJ2-2, with TRBD1 identical over 8 bases. Germline CDR1 SGHVS, CDR2 FQNEAQ. V was pared by 5 bases and J by 5 bases, with 7 bases of the junction left unmatched. The CDR3 loop spans 15 amino acids. Here the CDR3 reads CASSPWTGLTGELFF. The DNA of the CDR3 is TGTGCCAGCAGCCCTTGGACAGGGTTGACCGGGGAGCTGTTTTTT.

The chain is built from TRBV5-1 and TRBJ2-2, with no clear D. The V and J ends lost 5 bases and 0 bases respectively, with 11 bases between them. This CDR3 spans 15 amino acids. Germline V lookup: CDR1 SGHRS, CDR2 YFSETQ. CDR3 residues: CASRGETTNTGELFF. The CDR3, as DNA: TGCGCCAGCAGGGGCGAGACAACGAACACCGGGGAGCTGTTTTTT.

DNA of the CDR3: TGTGCCGCCTCCCGAGGGGTATTTGATACGCAGTATTTT. Translating it yields CAASRGVFDTQYF. The chain combines TRBV7-9 with TRBJ2-3; the D call may be TRBD1 or TRBD2 (5 bases each). V lost 11 bases, J lost 6 bases, and 18 bases lay in between. The CDR3 length is 13 residues. CDR1 SEHNR and CDR2 FQNEAQ come from the germline V gene (reference sequence).

This clonotype was counted a few times. The chain uses TRBV7-6 and TRBJ2-5; TRBD1 matches 11 bases. The trim removed 5 bases at V and 4 bases at J, leaving 9 bases unmatched. Germline V gives CDR1 SGHVS, CDR2 FNYEAQ. The length of the CDR3 is 16 residues. This chain's CDR3 is CASSVGTGGIRETQYF. CDR3 in DNA: TGTGCCAGCAGCGTTGGGACAGGGGGAATACGAGAGACCCAGTACTTC.

The CDR3 sequence: CASSGGLGVSTDTQYF. DNA of the CDR3: TGTGCCAGTAGTGGGGGACTAGGCGTCAGCACAGATACGCAGTATTTT. The chain employs TRBV19 and TRBJ2-3, with 8 bases that match TRBD2. The germline gives CDR1 LNHDA, CDR2 SQIVND (reference sequence). Losses at the gene ends were 5 bases for V and 0 bases for J; bases not matched to a gene: 7. The CDR3 extends over 16 amino acids.

V is TRBV7-2 and J is TRBJ1-2; no reliable D call. The V gene lost 6 bases and the J gene lost 2 bases, with 10 bases spanning the gap. The CDR3 has 13 amino acids. The germline V gene has CDR1 SGHTA and CDR2 FQGNSA. The CDR3 is CASSPPYNYGYTF. CDR3 sequence (DNA): TGTGCCAGCAGTCCACCGTACAACTATGGCTACACCTTC.

This clonotype was seen repeatedly, ten times or more. This chain joins TRBV7-9 and TRBJ1-5; possible D gene TRBD1, 5 bases. Per germline, CDR1 SEHNR and CDR2 FQNEAQ (reference sequence). This CDR3 has 15 amino acids. With 0 bases removed from V and 3 bases from J, the gap between germline ends came to 9 bases. The CDR3 DNA follows: TGTGCCAGCAGCTTAGCGCTAGGGGACAATCAGCCCCAGCATTTT. Translation: CASSLALGDNQPQHF.

This clonotype appeared a few times. This chain joins TRBV19 and TRBJ1-5, with D perhaps matching TRBD1 (5 bases). Germline CDR1 LNHDA, CDR2 SQIVND (reference sequence). Trimming pared 3 bases from V and 0 bases from J, leaving 9 bases between. The CDR3 loop spans 15 amino acids. CDR3 region: CASSIGHHSNQPQHF. The CDR3, as DNA: TGTGCCAGTAGTATCGGACACCATAGCAATCAGCCCCAGCATTTT.

This clonotype was seen just once. This may come from a read error, since a much larger clone is one base off. The J gene is TRBJ2-3, the V gene TRBV28; perhaps D is TRBD1 or TRBD2 (7 bases each). CDR3 length equals 15 residues. Germline V gene sequence: CDR1 MDHEN, CDR2 SYDVKM. The CDR3 is CASSIRGGGTDAQYF. The CDR3, as DNA: TGTGCCAGCAGCATACGGGGAGGGGGCACAGATGCGCAGTATTTT.

This clonotype occurred a few times. The genes are TRBV12-3 or TRBV12-4 and TRBJ1-1, with D possibly TRBD1 on 5 matching bases. V was pared by 6 bases and J by 0 bases, with 11 bases between. The CDR3 is 14 residues long. This chain's CDR3 is CASRIQDVNTEAFF. CDR3 bases: TGTGCCAGCAGAATACAGGACGTGAACACTGAAGCTTTCTTT.

Remarks on this clonotype: One junction end disagrees with the germline gene, perhaps due to a read error. The chain carries TRBV12-3 or TRBV12-4 and TRBJ1-1; D remains unclear. CDR3 length: 13 amino acids. CDR3 DNA: TGTGCCAGCAGTTTACAGGTTGGCACTGAAGCTTCCTTT. Protein sequence: CASSLQVGTEASF.

The chain links TRBV28 to TRBJ1-1, with no clear D. The CDR3 consists of 16 residues. CDR1 and CDR2 (germline): MDHEN, SYDVKM. Between the trimmed V and J ends, which lost 2 bases and 2 bases, there was a span of 15 bases. The CDR3, as DNA: TGTGCCAGCAGTTTAAGTGCGGCGGGCTCTAACACTGAAGCTTTCTTT. Amino acids: CASSLSAAGSNTEAFF. The whole variable domain, remainder taken from reference TRBV28 and TRBJ1-1, is DVKVTQSSRYLVKRTGEKVFLECVQDMDHENMFWYRQDPGLGLRLIYFSYDVKMKEKGDIPEGYSVSREKKERFSLILESASTNQTSMYLCASSLSAAGSNTEAFFGQGTRLTVV.

V is TRBV3-1 and J is TRBJ1-6; D is ambiguous. Trimming shortened V by 0 bases and J by 7 bases, and 7 bases separated the two germline ends. This CDR3 contains 14 residues. Germline CDR1 LGHDT, CDR2 YNNKEL (reference sequence). The CDR3 sequence is CASSQDFQNSPLHF. CDR3 DNA: TGTGCCAGCAGCCAAGATTTCCAGAATTCACCCCTCCACTTT.

By share, this clonotype counts as medium-sized. The V gene is TRBV6-5, the J gene TRBJ1-1; possible D gene TRBD1, 5 bases. CDR1 and CDR2 (germline): MNHEY, SVGAGI. The length of the CDR3 is 16 residues. V lost 1 base and J 6 bases, leaving 18 bases between the germline ends. CDR3 sequence reads: CASSYWVVRQGAEAFF. Written as DNA, the CDR3 is TGTGCCAGCAGTTACTGGGTAGTCAGGCAGGGCGCTGAAGCTTTCTTT.

The gene calls are TRBV29-1 and TRBJ2-5, with 8 nucleotides matching TRBD1. V lost 8 bases, J lost 4 bases, and 6 bases stayed unmatched. Germline assignment: CDR1 SQVTM and CDR2 ANQGSEA. The CDR3 runs to 12 residues. CDR3 sequence reads: CSSYRGAETQYF. The CDR3 bases are TGCAGCTCCTACAGGGGGGCAGAGACCCAGTACTTC. Looking up the rest from reference TRBV29-1 and TRBJ2-5 gives the full variable domain: SAVISQKPSRDICQRGTSLTIQCQVDSQVTMMFWYRQQPGQSLTLIATANQGSEATYESGFVIDKFPISRPNLTFSTLTVSNMSPEDSSIYLCSSYRGAETQYFGPGTRLLVL.

This clonotype was detected many times. The V call is TRBV5-4, the J call TRBJ2-2; 8 positions agree with TRBD1. Germline lookup yields CDR1 SGHNT and CDR2 YYREEE (reference sequence). V lost 3 bases and J lost 1; bases outside the gene matches: 11. The CDR3 consists of 18 residues. This CDR3 is CASSSSGQVALNTGELFF. The DNA of the CDR3 is TGTGCCAGCAGCTCTTCGGGACAGGTGGCATTGAACACCGGGGAGCTGTTTTTT.

In DNA form, the CDR3 reads TGTGCCACCAGTGATAAGCCAGGGCGAGAAGAAGCTTTCTTT. Translating it yields CATSDKPGREEAFF. V usage is TRBV24-1 and J usage is TRBJ1-1; TRBD1 is a possible D gene (5 bases). This CDR3 is built from 14 residues. From germline, CDR1 is KGHDR and CDR2 SFDVKD. Trimming took 3 bases from V and 8 from J, leaving 15 bases between them.

CDR3 nucleotide sequence: TGTGCCTGGAGTGCCATTGTCTCCTACAATGAGCAGTTCTTC. Its protein product is CAWSAIVSYNEQFF. The genes are TRBV30 and TRBJ2-1; D is unresolved. With 1 base removed from V and 0 bases from J, the gap between germline ends came to 7 bases. CDR3 length equals 14 residues. Germline loops: CDR1 GTSNPN, CDR2 SVGIG (reference sequence).

With respect to this clonotype: This may be a read error: a much more frequent sequence differs by one nucleotide. The rearrangement uses TRBV5-5 and TRBJ1-2, with D perhaps TRBD1 (6 bases). Germline V gives CDR1 SGHKS, CDR2 YYEKEE (reference sequence). CDR3 length: 14 residues. CDR3 coding DNA: TGTGCCAGCAACTTGGATTCGGGGGCAGATGGCTACACCTTC. It is translated as CASNLDSGADGYTF.

The chain is built from TRBV5-1 and TRBJ1-1, with D unresolved. Germline CDR1 and CDR2: SGHRS and YFSETQ. The CDR3 contains 14 residues. Deletions cut 0 bases from V and 2 bases from J, with 8 bases between. CDR3 sequence reads: CASSLDGPNTEAFF. DNA for the CDR3: TGCGCCAGCAGCTTGGACGGGCCTAACACTGAAGCTTTCTTT.

This clonotype came up a few times. The chain uses TRBV6-5 and TRBJ1-2; D gene unclear. Per the germline V gene, CDR1 is MNHEY and CDR2 is SVGAGI. V lost 2 bases and J 7 bases, leaving 11 bases between the germline ends. There are 13 residues in the CDR3. The CDR3 loop reads CASSYEGLGGYTF. CDR3 coding DNA: TGTGCCAGCAGTTACGAAGGACTGGGTGGCTACACCTTC.

This clonotype was picked up a small number of times. This chain joins TRBV7-3 and TRBJ2-6; D tentatively reads TRBD1 or TRBD2 (5 bases each). Germline V gene data show CDR1 as SGHTA and CDR2 as FQGTGA. The CDR3 is 16 amino acids. V was pared by 4 bases and J by 4 bases, with 14 bases between. In nucleotides, the CDR3 is TGTGCCAGCAGCTCCCCCCCGGGGCGAGGGGCCAACGTCCTGACTTTC. Translation gives CASSSPPGRGANVLTF.

This clonotype was counted many times. The chain joins TRBV20-1 to TRBJ2-1; D possibly corresponds to TRBD2 (6 bases). In germline, CDR1 is DFQATT, CDR2 SNEGSKA (reference sequence). V lost 6 bases and J 10 bases, leaving 16 bases between the germline ends. The CDR3 has 12 residues. The CDR3 region has the DNA TGCAGTGCACTCCCCGGGAGACTCGAGCAGTTCTTC. Encoded protein: CSALPGRLEQFF.

This clonotype was seen more than once but under ten times. The chain has TRBV18 and TRBJ1-1; 7 bases agree with TRBD1. Germline V CDR1 and CDR2: KGHSH, LQKENI. This CDR3 has 14 residues. The V gene end was trimmed by 4 bases and the J gene end by 2 bases; junction bases not matched to a gene: 4. CDR3: CASSRDRLNTEAFF. CDR3 DNA: TGTGCCAGCTCACGGGACAGACTAAACACTGAAGCTTTCTTT.

Only a few counts were recorded for this clonotype. This CDR3 is CASSRTGQTWATDTQYF. Here the CDR3 DNA reads TGTGCCAGCAGCCGAACCGGACAGACCTGGGCCACAGATACGCAGTATTTT. The chain uses TRBV6-5 and TRBJ2-3, with D tentatively TRBD1 (6 bases). V lost 6 bases to trimming and J lost 2 bases, with 21 bases between them. The CDR3 length is 17 residues. Germline V gives CDR1 MNHEY, CDR2 SVGAGI.